This is a list of T cell receptor beta chains from one sample in a study of beta chain features in type 1 diabetes. TCRdb's copy holds only in-frame clones and misses some; the assay was immunoSEQ multiplex PCR. There are about 180,000 clones in the sample; about 13% occur only once, and 0.5% to 0.75% lies in the top ten. The sequencing sample was made of central memory CD4+ T cells from blood. The receptors stem from a woman younger than 35 in good health. CDR3s include the opening cysteine and the closing phenylalanine or tryptophan. A D gene is named only where the DNA matches it firmly. Size is stated for part of the rows, as once, few or many counts, or as a class when the clone is expanded.

TRBJ2-1,TRBD2,.,TRBV30,TGTGCCTGGGAGCGGGATTCCTACAATGAGCAGTTCTTC,CAWERDSYNEQFF
TRBJ2-1,TRBD2,few,TRBV18,TGTGCCAGCTCACCCCTTGGACTAGCGGGAGCCAATGAGCAGTTCTTC,CASSPLGLAGANEQFF
TRBJ2-1,TRBD2,few,TRBV18,TGTGCCAGCTCGTCCCTCGGGACTAGCGAATACAATGAGCAGTTCTTC,CASSSLGTSEYNEQFF
TRBJ1-2,TRBD1,.,TRBV25-1,TGTGCCAGCAGTGATGGACAGGCGACTTACTATGGCTACACCTTC,CASSDGQATYYGYTF
TRBJ2-1,TRBD2,few,TRBV7-6,TGTGCCAGCAGCTTAGAGAGTAGCGGGAGCCATCGGGGTGAGCAGTTCTTC,CASSLESSGSHRGEQFF
TRBJ2-4,.,.,TRBV5-6,TGTGCCAGCAGCTTGTCGTATACCAAAAACATTCAGTACTTC,CASSLSYTKNIQYF
TRBJ2-7,TRBD2,few,TRBV6-1,TGTGCCAGCATCTGGTTGGGGGGGTACGAGCAGTACTTC,CASIWLGGYEQYF
TRBJ1-4,TRBD1,.,TRBV5-1,TGCGCCAGCAGCCCCGGACAGGGGGCTAGTCGAGGTGAAAAACTGTTTTTT,CASSPGQGASRGEKLFF
TRBJ1-1,TRBD1,.,TRBV4-2,TGTGCCAGCAGCCAAGTTGACAGGGAGAACACTGAAGCTTTCTTT,CASSQVDRENTEAFF
TRBJ2-7,TRBD2,.,TRBV4-1,TGCGCCAGCAGCCAAGATAGCGGGGGCAAGGGGATAATTTACGAGCAGTACTTC,CASSQDSGGKGIIYEQYF
TRBJ2-7,.,.,TRBV4-1,TGCGCCAGCAGCCAAGGCGTGGGAGCAGGGGAGGGCGAGCAGTACTTC,CASSQGVGAGEGEQYF
TRBJ1-3,TRBD1,.,TRBV28,TGTGCCAGCAGTTTCAGGACAGGGAAAGGAAACACCATATATTTT,CASSFRTGKGNTIYF
TRBJ2-1,TRBD1,few,TRBV11-2,TGTGCCAGCAGCTTAGGCGAATTAGGGGGCGAGGATGAGCAGTTCTTC,CASSLGELGGEDEQFF
TRBJ2-1,TRBD1,few,TRBV9,TGTGCCAGCAGCGTAACGGACAGGGCAGGCTACAATGAGCAGTTCTTC,CASSVTDRAGYNEQFF
TRBJ2-7,.,.,TRBV11-2,TGTGCCAGCAGCCCCCGACTCGCTACTCACGAGCAGTACTTC,CASSPRLATHEQYF
TRBJ2-1,.,few,TRBV30,TGTGCCTGGAGTGTAGACAGTGGCTCTTACAATGAGCAGTTCTTC,CAWSVDSGSYNEQFF
TRBJ2-1,TRBD2,.,TRBV15,TGTGCCACCAGCAAGCGGGAGATATACAATGAGCAGTTCTTC,CATSKREIYNEQFF
TRBJ1-1,.,.,TRBV29-1,TGCAGCGTTGACGATAGGGGGTTGAGGAACACTGAAGCTTTCTTT,CSVDDRGLRNTEAFF
TRBJ2-2,TRBD2,few,TRBV29-1,TGCAGCGACCTAACCCGGACTAGCGGGAGTGGGACCGGGGAGCTGTTTTTT,CSDLTRTSGSGTGELFF
TRBJ2-3,TRBD1,.,TRBV18,TGTGCCAGCTCTCAACACGTAGACAGGGCTGCGGATACGCAGTATTTT,CASSQHVDRAADTQYF
TRBJ2-5,TRBD1,.,TRBV7-2,TGTGCCAGCAGCCCTATCTACAGGGGGCTGGAGACCCAGTACTTC,CASSPIYRGLETQYF
TRBJ1-1,.,.,TRBV7-7,TGTGCTCTGACCCGGTCGGGGGTTAACACTGAAGCTTTCTTT,CALTRSGVNTEAFF
TRBJ2-6,.,.,TRBV7-2,TGTGCCAGCAGCCAAGAGCATTCTGGTTCTGGGGCCAACGTCCTGACTTTC,CASSQEHSGSGANVLTF
TRBJ2-2,.,once,TRBV11-3,TGTGCCAGCAGCTTAGATTCGGGGTTCGGCACCGGGGAGCTGTTTTTT,CASSLDSGFGTGELFF
TRBJ2-1,TRBD2,.,TRBV7-9,TGTTTAGCGGGAGGGATGTACAATGAGCAGTTCTTC,CLAGGMYNEQFF
TRBJ2-5,.,.,TRBV7-6,TGTGCCAGCAGCTTAGTTGGTACACCCGAAGAGACCCAGTACTTC,CASSLVGTPEETQYF
TRBJ1-2,TRBD1,.,TRBV7-9,TGTGCCAGCAGCTTGGCCGGGACAGCTAACTATGGCTACACCTTC,CASSLAGTANYGYTF
TRBJ2-3,.,few,TRBV4-3,TGCGCCAGCAGCCCTTCCGCGATTACCACAGATACGCAGTATTTT,CASSPSAITTDTQYF
TRBJ2-7,TRBD1,few,TRBV5-1,TGCGCCAGCAGCTTCCGGACAGGGAAGGAGGCCGAGCAGTACTTC,CASSFRTGKEAEQYF
TRBJ2-2,TRBD1,.,TRBV5-1,TGCGCCAGCAGCACGGGACAGAGAAACACCGGGGAGCTGTTTTTT,CASSTGQRNTGELFF
TRBJ2-7,TRBD1,.,TRBV6-5,TGTGCCAGCAGTACGGACAGGGAACCCCTACTCGAGCAGTACTTC,CASSTDREPLLEQYF
TRBJ2-1,TRBD2,.,TRBV27,TGTGCCAGCAGTAAAAAACTAGCGGTGGGCCACAATGAGCAGTTCTTC,CASSKKLAVGHNEQFF
TRBJ1-1,.,.,TRBV7-3,TGTGCCAGCAGCCAAACGGGGAACACTGAAGCTTTCTTT,CASSQTGNTEAFF
TRBJ2-2,.,few,TRBV9,TGTGCCAGCAGCGAGACCGGGACAACGAACACCGGGGAGCTGTTTTTT,CASSETGTTNTGELFF
TRBJ2-7,.,few,TRBV7-9,TGTGCCAGCACCTTAAGTGGGAGCAACTACGAGCAGTACTTC,CASTLSGSNYEQYF
TRBJ1-5,TRBD1,.,TRBV30,TGTGCCTGGGGGACGAGGACAGGTGAGCAGCCCCAGCATTTT,CAWGTRTGEQPQHF
TRBJ2-3,.,.,TRBV28,TGTGCCAGCGGGCGGGATAACACAGATACGCAGTATTTT,CASGRDNTDTQYF
TRBJ2-6,.,few,TRBV13,TGTGCCAGCAGCTTTCGACATCCTGGGGCCAACGTCCTGACTTTC,CASSFRHPGANVLTF
TRBJ2-7,.,.,TRBV18,TGTGCCAGCTCACCACCACCGGGCTACGAGCAGTACTTC,CASSPPPGYEQYF
TRBJ1-5,TRBD1,.,TRBV4-2,TGTGCCAGCAGCTGGGGGACAGGGGGCTCGAATCAGCCCCAGCATTTT,CASSWGTGGSNQPQHF
TRBJ2-3,TRBD2,few,TRBV10-3,TGTGCCATCAGGCGGGAGCCCGCCGATACGCAGTATTTT,CAIRREPADTQYF
TRBJ1-5,.,once,TRBV25-1,TGTGCCAGCAGTGAAGGAAACACAGACCGCAATCAGCCCCAGCATTTT,CASSEGNTDRNQPQHF
TRBJ2-3,TRBD2,few,TRBV20-1,TGCAGTGCAGAGAGCGGGAGCACGCAGTATTTT,CSAESGSTQYF
TRBJ2-2,TRBD1,.,TRBV7-8,TGTGCCAGCAGCCCCCCCGGGACAGCGAACACCGGGGAGCTGTTTTTT,CASSPPGTANTGELFF
TRBJ2-2,TRBD1,.,TRBV5-4,TGTGCCAGCAGCCAAAGACAGGGGGCAGTTGGGACCGGGGAGCTGTTTTTT,CASSQRQGAVGTGELFF
TRBJ1-1,.,.,TRBV9,TGTGCCAGCAGCGCACAGGGTCTGAACACTGAAGCTTTCTTT,CASSAQGLNTEAFF
TRBJ1-2,.,few,TRBV7-2,TGTGCCAGCAGCTCCCCCTACTATAACTATGGCTACACCTTC,CASSSPYYNYGYTF
TRBJ2-1,TRBD2,few,TRBV4-2,TGTGCCAGCAGCCAAACGACTAGCGGGAGGCTCAACAATGAGCAGTTCTTC,CASSQTTSGRLNNEQFF
TRBJ2-3,.,.,TRBV7-9,TGTGCCAGCAGCTCCCGTTTAGCGGTCGGCACAGATACGCAGTATTTT,CASSSRLAVGTDTQYF
TRBJ1-1,TRBD1,.,TRBV5-1,TGCGCCAGCAGCTCAAGGACAGGGAACACTGAAGCTTTCTTT,CASSSRTGNTEAFF
TRBJ2-4,TRBD1,.,TRBV19,TGTGCCAGTAGTAAGACAGGGGTGGAAGCCAAAAACATTCAGTACTTC,CASSKTGVEAKNIQYF
TRBJ2-3,.,.,TRBV7-2,TGTGCCAGCAGCTTAGACGGGGGGCGCACAGATACGCAGTATTTT,CASSLDGGRTDTQYF